Listed below are T cell receptor beta chains from one sample, sequenced in a study of blood T cell repertoires in COVID-19. The method was immunoSEQ multiplex PCR; TCRdb's version includes in-frame clones alone and lacks a portion of them. This table holds some 43,000 clones, around 87% found once. The source material was peripheral blood. The receptors derive from a human donor in a cohort sampled during active COVID-19. CDR3s include the opening cysteine and the closing phenylalanine or tryptophan. D genes are given only for firm matches.

TRBJ2-5 | - | TRBV18 | CASSPRPGKETQYF
TRBJ2-1 | - | TRBV5-1 | CASSQGLYNEQFF
TRBJ2-7 | - | TRBV12-3/TRBV12-4 | CASSQGWEQYF
TRBJ2-3 | - | TRBV7-3 | CASSLNLDTQYF
TRBJ2-7 | TRBD1 | TRBV6-2/TRBV6-3 | CASSYRGQDAEQYF
TRBJ1-6 | - | TRBV5-1 | CASSQTLAFMDSPLHF
TRBJ2-1 | - | TRBV18 | CASSPIGGREPYNEQFF
TRBJ2-2 | - | TRBV11-3 | CASSPLRWGDTNTGELFF
TRBJ2-4 | TRBD2 | TRBV19 | CASPRGTTRRLDIQYF
TRBJ2-3 | - | TRBV7-3 | CASSRKGVDTQYF
TRBJ2-7 | - | TRBV7-8 | CASSLAIYDEQYF
TRBJ1-1 | TRBD1 | TRBV18 | CASSLTGDTEAFF
TRBJ2-1 | TRBD2 | TRBV6-2/TRBV6-3 | CASSYGLAGSYEQFF
TRBJ1-6 | TRBD1 | TRBV19 | CASSNRDRGYNSPLHF
TRBJ2-1 | TRBD2 | TRBV4-1 | CASSLAGLAGINEQFF
TRBJ2-7 | - | TRBV7-9 | CASSSPTSSYEQYF